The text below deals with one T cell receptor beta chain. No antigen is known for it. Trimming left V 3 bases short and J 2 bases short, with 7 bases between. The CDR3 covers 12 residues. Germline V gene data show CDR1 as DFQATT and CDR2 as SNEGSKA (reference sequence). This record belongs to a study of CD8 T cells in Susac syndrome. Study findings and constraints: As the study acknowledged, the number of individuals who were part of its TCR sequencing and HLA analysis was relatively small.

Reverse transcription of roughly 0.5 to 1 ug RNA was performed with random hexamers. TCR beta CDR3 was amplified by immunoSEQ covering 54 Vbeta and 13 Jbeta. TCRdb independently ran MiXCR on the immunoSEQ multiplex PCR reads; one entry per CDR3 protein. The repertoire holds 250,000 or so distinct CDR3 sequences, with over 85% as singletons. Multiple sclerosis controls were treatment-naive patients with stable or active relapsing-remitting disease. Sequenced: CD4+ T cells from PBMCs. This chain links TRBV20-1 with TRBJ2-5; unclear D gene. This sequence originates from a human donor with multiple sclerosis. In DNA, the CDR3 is TGCAGTGCTAGTGACGCTCAAGAGACCCAGTACTTC. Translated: CSASDAQETQYF.